Included here is one T cell receptor beta chain sequence, with context. Which antigen it targets is not known. Per-base qualities were not stored, and no clone one base away is much larger. The iRepertoire nested amplicon-rescue multiplex PCR (arm-PCR) platform was used to amplify TCR alpha and beta CDR3 regions from RNA. One-step reverse transcription and amplification used about 90-400 ng of tissue mRNA or PBMC total RNA as input. Following bead purification, Illumina adapters were added through a secondary multiplex PCR, and the libraries were then gel-purified between 200 and 400 bp. Demultiplexing relied on internal 6-nucleotide barcodes carried by the libraries. Libraries were sequenced on an Illumina MiSeq with 2x220 or 2x250 nucleotide paired-end reads. On the study's bioinformatics: FLASH 1.2.11 was used to merge paired reads, and BWA-MEM then aligned the reads to the GRCh37 human genome before TRA and TRB reads were extracted. An IMGT-derived reference of cassette sequences and CDR3 motifs, with pseudogenes included, was used for V and J assignment. Reads were translated in three frames, and productive CDR3s were defined by a C…FGXG motif without stop codons. Clonotypes were defined as unique combinations of V-J cassette pair and CDR3 amino acid sequence. Hamming distance filtering was applied to reads, with thresholds set by the sequence error rate of each sample in mapped regions. The public reads were reprocessed in TCRdb via fastp at Q25 and MiXCR, keeping in-frame beta chains. CDR3 protein sequences are deduplicated, and each keeps its most common genes and DNA. It is TCRdb's table, rather than the study itself, that gives the V and J calls and clone size. Present in this sample are under 200,000 distinct CDR3 sequences, more than 35% of which were seen just once. The ten largest clonotypes hold roughly 5.4% of the sample.

This sample was taken from a study of glioma-infiltrating T cells (dated by TCRdb to 2016 to 2018). Context from the whole study: Glioma tissue, non-neoplastic brain tissue and matched peripheral blood mononuclear cells were used as sources from which TCR alpha- and beta-chain repertoires were sequenced. Each tissue-infiltrating repertoire was compared with the same patient's peripheral blood repertoire to measure divergence between tissue and blood T-cell populations. The paired cohort comprised three low-grade glioma patients, several primary glioblastoma patients and three non-glioma patients contributing non-neoplastic brain tissue. Broader findings and caveats from the paper: Tissue and blood shared very few CDR3 sequences, a result attributed to high CDR3 diversity and limited sampling. VJ-independent divergence between tissue and blood was lower than expected in non-neoplastic patients but higher than expected in all gliomas, particularly low-grade gliomas. The group comparisons were based on small numbers of patients: three non-neoplastic, three low-grade glioma and several glioblastoma patients.

Trimming takes 2 bases from V and 3 bases from J, and the germline ends sit 11 bases apart. CDR1 and CDR2 are read off the germline V gene (reference sequence) as MNHEY and SMNVEV. Counted from cysteine to phenylalanine, this CDR3 has 14 amino acids. Only the CDR3 part of the read is kept: 42 bases, read in frame from the first base. The source material was glioma tissue, nonneoplastic brain tissue, or PBMCs (not recorded which). In this chain, TRBV27 is recombined with TRBJ2-7, with a tentative D call of TRBD1 or TRBD2, each matching 5 bases. This clonotype originated in a human donor with low-grade glioma or glioblastoma, undergoing nonglioma brain surgery, or in good health (not recorded which). In nucleotide form, the sequence is TGTGCCAGCAGTTTAACGGGGCCAAACTACGAGCAGTACTTC. Protein translation: CASSLTGPNYEQYF.